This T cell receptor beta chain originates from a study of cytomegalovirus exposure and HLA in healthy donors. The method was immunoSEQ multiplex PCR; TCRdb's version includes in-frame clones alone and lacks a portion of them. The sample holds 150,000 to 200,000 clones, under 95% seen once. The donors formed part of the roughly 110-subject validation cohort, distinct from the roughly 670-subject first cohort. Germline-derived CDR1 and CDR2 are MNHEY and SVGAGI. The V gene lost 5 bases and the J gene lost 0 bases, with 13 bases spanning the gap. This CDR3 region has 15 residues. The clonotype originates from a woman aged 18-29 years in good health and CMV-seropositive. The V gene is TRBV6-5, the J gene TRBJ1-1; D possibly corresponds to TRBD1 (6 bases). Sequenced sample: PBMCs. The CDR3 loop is CASSKPTGLNTEAFF. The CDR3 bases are TGTGCCAGCAGTAAACCGACAGGATTGAACACTGAAGCTTTCTTT.